This T cell receptor beta chain was identified in a study of beta chain features in type 1 diabetes. Study-wide results and limits: Shortening of TCRB CDR3s, moderate but significant, appeared in all four CD4+ subsets of Type 1 diabetes patients.

This clone was seen a handful of times. The target antigen is unknown. This CDR3 comprises 14 residues. Germline CDR1 and CDR2: SGHTA and FQGNSA. V was pared by 7 bases and J by 5 bases, with 17 bases between. Expressed TCRB transcripts were sequenced, since all the RNA that had been isolated was reverse transcribed. Clones were read by immunoSEQ multiplex PCR, and TCRdb kept only the in-frame ones, dropping some. Of over 650,000 clones detected, around an eighth appear once; the ten largest clones hold approximately 0.043%. This clonotype was sampled from a man in his late teens or twenties with type 1 diabetes. The sequenced sample consisted of naive CD4+ T cells from blood. The chain links TRBV7-2 to TRBJ1-1; D not certain. The CDR3 protein is CASTSAGVRTEAFF. DNA for the CDR3: TGTGCCAGCACCTCCGCGGGAGTTAGGACTGAAGCTTTCTTT.